A selection of T cell receptor beta chains follows, all from one sample in a study of molecular identifiers for immune sequencing clone quantification. TCRdb itself ran the PCR reads through MiXCR, one entry per CDR3 protein. The repertoire holds over 550,000 distinct CDR3 sequences, with roughly 25% as singletons. Sequencing was done on a sample of naive CD8+ T cells from blood, with Jurkat cell RNA spiked in. The source is a human donor in good health. Some libraries in this study had Jurkat cell RNA spiked in. Each CDR3 is given with its conserved first and last residue. D genes are given only for firm matches. Clone size, where shown, is once, few, many, or a class for clones that have expanded.

TRBV12-5	TRBD2	TRBJ2-3	few	TGTGCTAGTGGTTTTCAGACCGGGACTAGGGGCAGGGATACGCAGTATTTT	CASGFQTGTRGRDTQYF
TRBV5-5	.	TRBJ1-1	few	TGTGCCAGCAGGTTCTCTCTGAACACTGAAGCTTTCTTT	CASRFSLNTEAFF
TRBV20-1	TRBD2	TRBJ2-5	.	TGCAGTGCTACCGGACTAGATGGAGAGACCCAGTACTTC	CSATGLDGETQYF
TRBV12-3/TRBV12-4	.	TRBJ2-5	.	TGTGCCAGCAGTTTCGCAGGGACCAGGGAGACCCAGTACTTC	CASSFAGTRETQYF
TRBV5-4	TRBD1	TRBJ1-1	few	TGTGCCAGCAGCTTGGCTTTAGGGACAGGGATGAACACTGAAGCTTTCTTT	CASSLALGTGMNTEAFF
TRBV3-1	.	TRBJ1-1	few	TGTGCCAGCAGCCAAGATCTTGGGGGCAGAGAAGCTTTCTTT	CASSQDLGGREAFF
TRBV6-1	.	TRBJ1-1	.	TGTGCCAGCAGTGACAGGAGTTCTGAAAACACTGAAGCTTTCTTT	CASSDRSSENTEAFF
TRBV20-1	TRBD2	TRBJ2-3	many	TGCAGTGCTAGTTTAGCGGGAGTTCGCGATACGCAGTATTTT	CSASLAGVRDTQYF
TRBV14	TRBD2	TRBJ2-7	.	TGTGCCAGCAGCCAATTTCCCACGGGACTAGCGGGCGAGCAGTACTTC	CASSQFPTGLAGEQYF
TRBV11-2	.	TRBJ2-3	.	TGTGCCAGCAGCTTAATTCCTAGCAGCACACATACGCAGTATTTT	CASSLIPSSTHTQYF
TRBV4-1	.	TRBJ2-7	few	TGCGCCAGCAGCCAAGTAGAGAAGCTCGACAACACCTACGAGCAGTACTTC	CASSQVEKLDNTYEQYF
TRBV5-1	TRBD1	TRBJ2-1	.	TGCGCCAGCAACCTTGGGGACAGCGATTACAATGAGCAGTTCTTC	CASNLGDSDYNEQFF
TRBV5-1	.	TRBJ2-7	many	TGCGCCAGCAGCCCGGCAGCGGAAAACTACGAGCAGTACTTC	CASSPAAENYEQYF
TRBV27	TRBD1	TRBJ2-7	.	TGTGCCAGCAGTTTACAGGGGGTCCACTACGAGCAGTACTTC	CASSLQGVHYEQYF
TRBV6-5	.	TRBJ1-5	many	TGTGCCAGGGGCAATCAGCCCCAGCATTTT	CARGNQPQHF
TRBV12-3/TRBV12-4	.	TRBJ2-5	.	TGTGCCAGCAGTCCGCCCAGCGTGAGCTTGGAGACCCAGTACTTC	CASSPPSVSLETQYF
TRBV11-2	.	TRBJ1-2	.	TGTGCCAGCAGCTTAGCCGGGGAACTCTATGGCTACACCTTC	CASSLAGELYGYTF
TRBV4-3	TRBD2	TRBJ2-7	few	TGCGCCAGCAGCCAAGACCCCGTGGGAGGGAACCCCTACGAGCAGTACTTC	CASSQDPVGGNPYEQYF
TRBV28	.	TRBJ2-5	.	TGTGCCAGCAGTTTTCTGAGGGAGAACCAAGAGACCCAGTACTTC	CASSFLRENQETQYF
TRBV20-1	.	TRBJ1-1	.	TGCAGTGCTCAAAGAGGCACTGAAGCTTTCTTT	CSAQRGTEAFF
TRBV27	TRBD1	TRBJ2-3	few	TGTGCCAGCAGCGGGGACAGATTGGCAGATACGCAGTATTTT	CASSGDRLADTQYF
TRBV29-1	TRBD1	TRBJ1-5	many	TGCAGCGTCTGGACAGGGCCCAACAATCAGCCCCAGCATTTT	CSVWTGPNNQPQHF
TRBV9	.	TRBJ2-2	.	TGTGCCAGCAGCGCCCTTAGGATGGCGAACACCGGGGAGCTGTTTTTT	CASSALRMANTGELFF
TRBV25-1	TRBD1	TRBJ1-1	.	TGTGCCAGCAGTGAATGGGGACAGACGAACACTGAAGCTTTCTTT	CASSEWGQTNTEAFF
TRBV7-9	.	TRBJ1-4	many	TGTGCCAGCAGCCCGGCAGGGCGCGTTAATGAAAAACTGTTTTTT	CASSPAGRVNEKLFF
TRBV25-1	.	TRBJ2-1	.	TGTGCCAGCAGTGAATTCCGCTCCTACAATGAGCAGTTCTTC	CASSEFRSYNEQFF
TRBV30	TRBD1	TRBJ2-7	.	TGTGCCTGGAGTGTAGGGACAGGGATCGACGAGCAGTACTTC	CAWSVGTGIDEQYF
TRBV6-5	.	TRBJ2-7	many	TGTGCCAGCAGTTACATTCAGGGGAACGAGCAGTACTTC	CASSYIQGNEQYF
TRBV9	.	TRBJ2-3	few	TGTGCCAGCAGCGTGCTGAACACAGATACGCAGTATTTT	CASSVLNTDTQYF
TRBV5-1	.	TRBJ1-1	many	TGCGCCAGCAGCTGGGACCCTTTGAACACTGAAGCTTTCTTT	CASSWDPLNTEAFF
TRBV12-3/TRBV12-4	.	TRBJ1-2	.	TGTGCCAGCAGTTACCCAGGGAACTATGGCTACACCTTC	CASSYPGNYGYTF
TRBV24-1	TRBD1	TRBJ1-1	many	TGTGCCACCCGCGGGACAGGGGCCATGAACACTGAAGCTTTCTTT	CATRGTGAMNTEAFF
TRBV10-1	.	TRBJ2-5	.	TGCGCCAGCAGTGAGGGGTCTGGGGGTCGAGAGACCCAGTACTTC	CASSEGSGGRETQYF
TRBV29-1	.	TRBJ2-7	.	TGCAGCGTTCTACTAGTAAAGGATGCCTACGAGCAGTACTTC	CSVLLVKDAYEQYF
TRBV2	TRBD2	TRBJ2-2	many	TGTGCCAGCACTCCTAGCGGGAGCCCTCAAAAAGTCTTCGGGGAGCTGTTTTTT	CASTPSGSPQKVFGELFF
TRBV7-8	TRBD2	TRBJ2-5	.	TGTGCCAGCAGCCCTGGGGGGGCGGGGGGGCTTGAGACCCAGTACTTC	CASSPGGAGGLETQYF
TRBV5-3	TRBD1	TRBJ2-2	once	TGTGCCAGAAGCTCGGACAGGGGCGAGCTGTTTTTT	CARSSDRGELFF
TRBV19	TRBD1	TRBJ1-5	.	TGTGCCAGTAGCTCAGGGGACAGTGTGTTTCAGCCCCAGCATTTT	CASSSGDSVFQPQHF
TRBV18	TRBD2	TRBJ2-3	.	TGTGCCAGCTCACCGGGCACTAGCGGAGTAGATACGCAGTATTTT	CASSPGTSGVDTQYF
TRBV27	.	TRBJ2-7	many	TGTGCCAGCAGTTTAAGGGACTCCCCCTACGAGCAGTACTTC	CASSLRDSPYEQYF
TRBV5-5	.	TRBJ2-7	few	TGTGCCAGCAGCTTGAGGGACTTAACCTACGAGCAGTACTTC	CASSLRDLTYEQYF
TRBV14	TRBD1	TRBJ2-1	few	TGTGCCAGCAGCCATACAGGGGAAGTGTTTAATGAGCAGTTCTTC	CASSHTGEVFNEQFF